Sequencing of this T cell receptor (beta chain) was carried out in a study of blood T cell repertoires in COVID-19. The table lists this clone with a count of one. Germline CDR1 and CDR2: MNHEY and SVGAGI. V lost 2 bases and J 0 bases, leaving 8 bases between the germline ends. The CDR3 spans 15 residues. Authors' methods: Amplified reference gene primers provided the basis for estimating nucleated cell counts. Clones were read by immunoSEQ multiplex PCR, and TCRdb kept only the in-frame ones, dropping some. V, J and clone size reflect that table, while D and trimming were determined from the DNA. The sample consists of about 160,000 clones, about four fifths of them appearing once.

The chain employs TRBV6-5 and TRBJ1-5; D is ambiguous. Material: peripheral blood. This TCR was sampled from an elderly woman with active or convalescent COVID-19. CDR3 sequence: CASSYSAVSNQPQHF. In nucleotides, the CDR3 is TGTGCCAGCAGTTACAGCGCAGTTAGCAATCAGCCCCAGCATTTT.